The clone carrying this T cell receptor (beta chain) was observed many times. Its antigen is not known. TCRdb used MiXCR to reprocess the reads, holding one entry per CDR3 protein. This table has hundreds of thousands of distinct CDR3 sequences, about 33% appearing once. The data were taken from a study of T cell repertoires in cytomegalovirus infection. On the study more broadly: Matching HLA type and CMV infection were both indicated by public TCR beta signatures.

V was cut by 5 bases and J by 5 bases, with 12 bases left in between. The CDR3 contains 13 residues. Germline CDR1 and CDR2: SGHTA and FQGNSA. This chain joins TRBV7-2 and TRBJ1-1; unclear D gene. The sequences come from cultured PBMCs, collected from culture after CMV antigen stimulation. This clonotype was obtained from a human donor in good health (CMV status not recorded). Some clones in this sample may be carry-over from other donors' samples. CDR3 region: CASSLRLGTEAFF. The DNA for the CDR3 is TGTGCCAGCAGCCTTAGGCTGGGAACTGAAGCTTTCTTT.